This is a list of T cell receptor beta chains from one sample in a study of identical twins. TCRdb called the 5' RACE reads again in MiXCR, with one record for every CDR3 protein. The data show around 510,000 distinct CDR3 sequences, roughly an eighth seen once. In addition, the sample was reused for a study of yellow fever vaccine responses in identical twins.

Material: CD4+ T cells sorted from blood. All receptors come from a woman aged 18-30 years in good health. CDR3s include the opening cysteine and the closing phenylalanine or tryptophan. D genes are given only for firm matches. A row's size may be missing; if present it is once, few, many or a size class.

-,TRBJ1-5,-,TRBV20-1,CSAREGSGWANQPQHF,TGCAGTGCTAGAGAAGGCTCCGGGTGGGCCAATCAGCCCCAGCATTTT
-,TRBJ2-3,TRBD1,TRBV6-1,CANPQGTGGTDTQYF,TGTGCCAACCCCCAGGGGACAGGGGGCACAGATACGCAGTATTTT
few,TRBJ2-1,-,TRBV10-3,CAISGEVGNEQFF,TGTGCCATCAGTGGGGAGGTCGGCAATGAGCAGTTCTTC
few,TRBJ2-1,TRBD1,TRBV6-4,CASSSQTGSGEQFF,TGTGCCAGCAGTTCTCAGACAGGGTCGGGTGAGCAGTTCTTC
-,TRBJ2-3,-,TRBV5-1,CASSYDMLGTDTQYF,TGCGCCAGCAGCTACGACATGCTAGGCACAGATACGCAGTATTTT
few,TRBJ2-3,-,TRBV14,CASSHTTDTQYF,TGTGCCAGCAGCCACACCACAGATACGCAGTATTTT
few,TRBJ2-5,-,TRBV20-1,CSATTSSQETQYF,TGCAGTGCTACCACCTCCTCCCAAGAGACCCAGTACTTC
few,TRBJ2-1,-,TRBV9,CASSLRTYNEQFF,TGTGCCAGCAGCCTCCGGACCTACAATGAGCAGTTCTTC
-,TRBJ2-3,TRBD1,TRBV5-5,CASSPGDRVATDTQYF,TGTGCCAGCAGCCCCGGGGACAGGGTGGCCACAGATACGCAGTATTTT
-,TRBJ1-3,-,TRBV20-1,CSASAAGQFGNTIYF,TGCAGTGCTAGTGCCGCTGGGCAGTTTGGAAACACCATATATTTT
-,TRBJ2-5,TRBD1,TRBV6-1,CASRKGQPGVETQYF,TGTGCCAGCAGAAAGGGACAGCCGGGTGTGGAGACCCAGTACTTC
few,TRBJ2-7,-,TRBV6-5,CASSYEGVVNSYEQYF,TGTGCCAGCAGTTACGAGGGGGTGGTCAACTCCTACGAGCAGTACTTC
few,TRBJ1-6,-,TRBV12-3/TRBV12-4,CASTSRGQNSPLHF,TGTGCCAGCACTTCGAGGGGCCAGAATTCACCCCTCCACTTT
few,TRBJ2-1,-,TRBV7-3,CASSSFPPNEQFF,TGTGCCAGCAGCTCCTTCCCCCCTAATGAGCAGTTCTTC
-,TRBJ2-5,-,TRBV24-1,CATSEGGIQETQYF,TGTGCCACCAGCGAGGGGGGGATCCAAGAGACCCAGTACTTC
many,TRBJ1-1,-,TRBV12-3/TRBV12-4,CASKNGDKNTEAFF,TGTGCCAGCAAAAATGGGGACAAGAACACTGAAGCTTTCTTT
-,TRBJ1-1,-,TRBV12-3/TRBV12-4,CASSFVTTNTEAFF,TGTGCCAGCAGTTTCGTAACCACGAACACTGAAGCTTTCTTT
few,TRBJ2-2,-,TRBV10-3,CAISETGSNTGELFF,TGTGCCATCAGTGAGACAGGGAGCAACACCGGGGAGCTGTTTTTT
-,TRBJ2-1,TRBD2,TRBV6-1,CASSPQSGRAGNEQFF,TGTGCCAGCAGTCCCCAGAGCGGGAGGGCCGGAAATGAGCAGTTCTTC
few,TRBJ2-5,TRBD2,TRBV28,CASNDSGGARETQYF,TGTGCCAGCAACGATAGCGGGGGGGCTCGAGAGACCCAGTACTTC
-,TRBJ2-7,-,TRBV7-2,CASSSQGNLFYEQYF,TGTGCCAGCAGCTCACAGGGTAATCTATTCTACGAGCAGTACTTC
-,TRBJ1-1,-,TRBV5-4,CASSLGRGKNTEAFF,TGTGCCAGCAGCTTGGGCAGGGGAAAGAACACTGAAGCTTTCTTT
few,TRBJ1-5,-,TRBV18,CASSPTDSYQPQHF,TGTGCCAGCTCACCGACAGATTCGTACCAGCCCCAGCATTTT
-,TRBJ2-3,-,TRBV7-9,CASSDRLKSTDTQYF,TGTGCCAGCAGCGACAGACTTAAAAGCACAGATACGCAGTATTTT
few,TRBJ2-1,-,TRBV2,CASSRGLAQNEQFF,TGTGCCAGCAGCCGTGGATTAGCGCAGAATGAGCAGTTCTTC
many,TRBJ2-1,-,TRBV11-2,CASSLEGMGFYNEQFF,TGTGCCAGCAGCTTAGAAGGGATGGGTTTTTACAATGAGCAGTTCTTC